The 30 T cell receptor beta chains in this list originate from one sample, sequenced in a study of Ad26.COV2.S vaccination and SARS-CoV-2 variants (dated by TCRdb to 2020 to 2023). The library was produced with the immunoSEQ multiplex PCR assay. TCRdb took this table from immuneACCESS and kept in-frame rearrangements with V and J called. Such tables lack part of the clones; where checked against another copy, unresolved V genes explain under half of the gap, and the rest is unexplained. This sample comprises a few hundred thousand clones, around 87% of them detected only once. Of the sample, approximately 4% is held by the ten largest clones. This specimen's treatment or condition label, per the study, means: 15 to 20 received Ad26.COV2.S at low or high dose, single or two shots; about 5 received placebo; per-sample allocation not given. For vaccine and placebo recipients, repertoires were sequenced using samples collected on day 63 after the first injection.

This specimen was peripheral blood, taken in a trial of Ad26.COV2.S vaccine versus placebo. Source of these receptors: a person aged 18-60 years who received the Ad26.COV2.S COVID-19 vaccine or a placebo.

The chain employs TRBV4-1 and TRBJ1-2; 7 positions agree with TRBD1. The CDR3 length is 15 residues. V was pared by 4 bases and J by 0 bases, with 5 bases of the junction left unmatched. Germline V gene sequence: CDR1 MGHRA, CDR2 YSYEKL. CDR3 protein: CASSRSGTANYGYTF. The CDR3 DNA sequence: TGCGCCAGCAGCCGATCCGGGACAGCTAACTATGGCTACACCTTC.

CDR3 nucleotides: TGTGCCAGCAGCCAAGTTCCGGGACAGGGATCGAACACCGGGGAGCTGTTTTTT. Translated: CASSQVPGQGSNTGELFF. This rearrangement joins TRBV4-2 to TRBJ2-2, with 9 bases aligning to TRBD1. This CDR3 is built from 18 residues. The V gene end was trimmed by 1 base and the J gene end by 0 bases; junction bases not matched to a gene: 6. Germline V gives CDR1 LGHNA, CDR2 YNFKEQ.

The rearrangement uses TRBV2 and TRBJ1-2; the D is unclear. The CDR3 has 13 amino acids. Per the germline V gene, CDR1 is SNHLY and CDR2 is FYNNEI. Trimming took off 7 bases at V and 0 bases at J, with 9 bases between the two ends. The CDR3 coding sequence is TGTGCCAGCAAGCGCAGCCCTAACTATGGCTACACCTTC. This codes for CASKRSPNYGYTF.

The J gene is TRBJ2-7, the V gene TRBV5-4; 8 bases match TRBD2. The CDR3 loop spans 17 amino acids. V gave up 3 bases and J gave up 0 bases; unmatched junction bases: 11. The V gene's germline CDR1 is SGHNT and CDR2 YYREEE (reference sequence). The CDR3 is CASSWRASGGSSYEQYF. CDR3 in DNA: TGTGCCAGCAGCTGGCGGGCGAGCGGGGGAAGCTCCTACGAGCAGTACTTC.

The CDR3 DNA is TGTGCCAGCAGCTTAGGAGGACCTAACACTGAAGCTTTCTTT. It yields the protein CASSLGGPNTEAFF. The chain employs TRBV7-2 and TRBJ1-1; D not certain. V gave up 1 base and J gave up 2 bases, with 8 bases separating them. Germline V lookup: CDR1 SGHTA, CDR2 FQGNSA. The CDR3 contains 14 residues.

This clone was counted only a few times. The chain's CDR3 is CASAPSTNEKLFF. The CDR3 DNA reads TGTGCCAGCGCCCCCTCAACTAATGAAAAACTGTTTTTT. The V call is TRBV7-2, the J call TRBJ1-4; no clear D gene. Per the germline V gene, CDR1 is SGHTA and CDR2 is FQGNSA. Between the trimmed V and J ends, which lost 8 bases and 0 bases, there was a span of 7 bases. This CDR3 contains 13 residues.

This clone was picked up a small number of times. Here the CDR3 reads CASTFDRDYGYTF. The CDR3 bases are TGTGCCAGCACCTTCGACAGGGACTATGGCTACACCTTC. This chain connects TRBV6-5 to TRBJ1-2; 7 nucleotides line up with TRBD1. Trimming removed 7 bases from V and 3 bases from J; junction bases left unmatched: 5. CDR1 is MNHEY and CDR2 is SVGAGI in the germline V gene. The CDR3 loop spans 13 amino acids.

This chain joins TRBV28 and TRBJ2-5, with D unclear. Germline CDR1 MDHEN, CDR2 SYDVKM. The CDR3 covers 12 residues. Between the trimmed V and J ends, which lost 3 bases and 5 bases, there was a span of 7 bases. CDR3 DNA sequence: TGTGCCAGCAGTTTGGCAACTGAGACCCAGTACTTC. Encoded protein: CASSLATETQYF.

The chain couples TRBV5-6 to TRBJ1-5, with 7 bases lining up with TRBD1. CDR3 length: 15 residues. CDR1 is SGHDT, CDR2 YYEEEE, per germline. J was trimmed by 6 bases and V by 0 bases; bases with no gene match: 6. The CDR3 loop is CASSLGRGLSQPQHF. DNA for the CDR3: TGTGCCAGCAGCTTGGGAAGGGGGCTTAGTCAGCCCCAGCATTTT.

This clone was recorded once. The rearrangement uses TRBV28 and TRBJ2-7, with TRBD1 matching 7 bases. The V and J ends lost 5 bases and 4 bases, in that order; junction bases with no gene match: 8. Germline V gives CDR1 MDHEN, CDR2 SYDVKM. The CDR3 loop spans 14 amino acids. The CDR3 loop reads CASSPTGTAYEQYF. The CDR3 region has the DNA TGTGCCAGCAGTCCTACCGGGACAGCGTACGAGCAGTACTTC.

The chain combines TRBV24-1 with TRBJ1-3; the D gene is possibly TRBD1 (6 bases). This CDR3 is 16 amino acids long. The germline gives CDR1 KGHDR, CDR2 SFDVKD. With 2 bases removed from V and 5 bases from J, the gap between germline ends came to 15 bases. CDR3 protein: CATSDSLQTGRNTIYF. The CDR3 DNA follows: TGTGCCACCAGTGATTCCCTCCAGACAGGCCGAAACACCATATATTTT.

This chain links TRBV29-1 with TRBJ1-2; D unresolved. V was trimmed by 7 bases and J by 0 bases, leaving 15 bases between them. The CDR3 runs to 14 residues. Germline CDR1 SQVTM, CDR2 ANQGSEA. CDR3 loop: CSGIVTDTNYGYTF. The CDR3 bases are TGCAGCGGGATAGTGACTGATACTAACTATGGCTACACCTTC.

This clone was seen only a few times. The V gene is TRBV9, the J gene TRBJ2-1; 9 bases are a match to TRBD1. Trimming at V came to 4 bases and at J to 2 bases, leaving 7 bases not matched to a gene. The CDR3 runs 16 residues. Germline-derived CDR1 and CDR2 are SGDLS and YYNGEE. This CDR3 is CASSLITGGPYNEQFF. In nucleotides, the CDR3 is TGTGCCAGCAGCTTAATCACAGGGGGCCCCTACAATGAGCAGTTCTTC.

The V gene is TRBV4-3, the J gene TRBJ2-3, with a tentative D call TRBD1 (6 bases). Germline CDR1 and CDR2: LGHNA and YSLEER. V dropped 1 base and J dropped 5 bases, with 13 bases sitting between them. The CDR3 is 15 amino acids. The CDR3 bases are TGCGCCAGCAGCCAAGGGGCAGGGGCTGTAGATACGCAGTATTTT. Translated, it gives CASSQGAGAVDTQYF.

The rearrangement uses TRBV3-1 (or the pseudogene TRBV3-2) and TRBJ2-5; the D gene could be TRBD1 or TRBD2 (5 bases each). Per germline, CDR1 LGHDT and CDR2 YNNKEL (reference sequence). The length of the CDR3 is 13 residues. Trimming pared 5 bases from V and 5 bases from J, leaving 12 bases between. CDR3 sequence (DNA): TGTGCCAGCAGCTTGGACTGGGGGGAGACCCAGTACTTC. This sequence encodes CASSLDWGETQYF.

The chain uses TRBV7-9 and TRBJ1-1; the D is unclear. Trimming took off 1 base at V and 6 bases at J, with 6 bases between the two ends. The CDR3 is 12 amino acids. Germline lookup yields CDR1 SEHNR and CDR2 FQNEAQ (reference sequence). For the CDR3, the DNA is TGTGCCAGCAGCTTAGGCGGGGCTGAAGCTTTCTTT. Translation gives CASSLGGAEAFF.

This clone appeared a few times. The V gene is TRBV6-1, the J gene TRBJ1-3; weak D call: TRBD1 (5 bases). V lost 2 bases and J 4 bases, leaving 15 bases between the germline ends. CDR1 and CDR2 (germline): MNHNS, SASEGT. This CDR3 contains 16 residues. The CDR3 protein is CASSETHTGYGNTIYF. The CDR3 DNA is TGTGCCAGCAGTGAAACACACACAGGATACGGAAACACCATATATTTT.

The V gene is TRBV28, the J gene TRBJ1-3; D not certain. V shed 0 bases and J shed 0 bases, with 9 bases lying between them. The length of the CDR3 is 16 residues. Germline CDR1 and CDR2: MDHEN and SYDVKM. CDR3 nucleotides: TGTGCCAGCAGTTTATGGGCACAGAGCTCTGGAAACACCATATATTTT. Residues: CASSLWAQSSGNTIYF.

The chain couples TRBV28 to TRBJ1-5; no firm D call. Trimming removed 5 bases at V and 6 bases at J, with 14 bases between. The CDR3 covers 14 residues. The V gene's germline CDR1 is MDHEN and CDR2 SYDVKM. The CDR3 sequence: CASSPHMEGQPQHF. CDR3 DNA sequence: TGTGCCAGCAGTCCACACATGGAGGGTCAGCCCCAGCATTTT.

This clone was seen only once. This sequence joins TRBV3-1 (or the pseudogene TRBV3-2) and TRBJ2-7, with a weak D call TRBD2 (5 bases). Germline V lookup: CDR1 LGHDT, CDR2 YNNKEL (reference sequence). V gave up 0 bases and J gave up 6 bases, with 21 bases separating them. The CDR3 consists of 17 residues. The CDR3 is CASSQDMSTSGGPEQYF. For the CDR3, the DNA is TGTGCCAGCAGCCAAGATATGTCTACGAGCGGTGGTCCCGAGCAGTACTTC.

This chain links TRBV6-1 with TRBJ2-7, with 7 bases identical to TRBD1. V shed 3 bases, J shed 0 bases, and the junction held 5 bases outside the gene matches. The germline V gene has CDR1 MNHNS and CDR2 SASEGT. CDR3 length: 15 residues. CDR3 loop: CASSELAGGSYEQYF. The CDR3 DNA sequence: TGTGCCAGCAGTGAGTTGGCAGGGGGCTCCTACGAGCAGTACTTC.

V is TRBV5-4 and J is TRBJ1-3; possibly TRBD1 for D (5 bases). Germline CDR1 SGHNT, CDR2 YYREEE (reference sequence). The CDR3 contains 16 residues. Trimming shortened V by 2 bases and J by 1 base, and 13 bases separated the two germline ends. CDR3 protein: CASSLGVVGSGNTIYF. CDR3 bases: TGTGCCAGCAGCTTAGGGGTGGTCGGGTCTGGAAACACCATATATTTT.

This clone was found once. V usage is TRBV25-1 and J usage is TRBJ2-7; D is ambiguous. The V end lost 4 bases, the J end lost 6 bases, and 13 bases lay between the germline ends. Germline-derived CDR1 and CDR2 are MGHDK and SYGVNS. The CDR3 contains 13 residues. CDR3: CASSADLQSEQYF. The CDR3 DNA reads as TGTGCCAGCAGTGCCGACCTGCAGTCCGAGCAGTACTTC.

This clone was detected ten times or more. The chain uses TRBV5-4 and TRBJ2-2, with D possibly TRBD2 on 5 matching bases. Germline CDR1 is SGHNT and CDR2 is YYREEE (reference sequence). V gave up 4 bases and J gave up 6 bases, with 19 bases separating them. The CDR3 is made up of 16 amino acids. The CDR3 reads CASSASFRGGSGELFF. As DNA, the CDR3 is TGTGCCAGCAGCGCGAGTTTCCGGGGTGGGTCCGGGGAGCTGTTTTTT.

This chain uses TRBV7-3 with TRBJ1-1; maybe TRBD1 (5 bases). The germline V gene encodes CDR1 SGHTA and CDR2 FQGTGA. The CDR3 is 13 amino acids. Trimming removed 5 bases at V and 0 bases at J, with 7 bases between. The chain's CDR3 is CASSGGVNTEAFF. CDR3 DNA sequence: TGTGCCAGCAGCGGAGGGGTGAACACTGAAGCTTTCTTT.

This clone was counted at least ten times. The chain is built from TRBV29-1 and TRBJ1-3; 8 positions agree with TRBD1. Trimming took 3 bases from V and 2 from J; bases not matched to a gene: 6. Germline lookup yields CDR1 SQVTM and CDR2 ANQGSEA. There are 15 residues in the CDR3. The CDR3: CSVDAGTGAGNTIYF. The CDR3 DNA reads TGCAGCGTTGATGCCGGGACAGGCGCTGGAAACACCATATATTTT.

This chain joins TRBV7-9 and TRBJ1-4, with D unresolved. The V end lost 5 bases, the J end lost 7 bases, and 8 bases lay between the germline ends. The germline CDR1 and CDR2 sequences are SEHNR and FQNEAQ (reference sequence). The length of the CDR3 is 12 residues. The DNA for the CDR3 is TGTGCCAGCAGCCCCCACGTTGAAAAACTGTTTTTT. Translated: CASSPHVEKLFF. Variable domain in full (rest from reference TRBV7-9 and TRBJ1-4): DTGVSQNPRHKITKRGQNVTFRCDPISEHNRLYWYRQTLGQGPEFLTYFQNEAQLEKSRLLSDRFSAERPKGSFSTLEIQRTEQGDSAMYLCASSPHVEKLFFGSGTQLSVL.

In its sample, this clone was seen once. The chain is built from TRBV5-1 and TRBJ2-3, with D unclear. Germline V gene sequence: CDR1 SGHRS, CDR2 YFSETQ. This CDR3 contains 14 residues. V lost 4 bases and J 2 bases, leaving 11 bases between the germline ends. In nucleotides, the CDR3 is TGCGCCAGCAGCCCCCAACACCCCACAGATACGCAGTATTTT. Its protein product is CASSPQHPTDTQYF.

Worth noting for this clone: This sample also contains other DNA sequences that code for the same CDR3. This sequence joins TRBV7-9 and TRBJ2-2; D is ambiguous. There are 14 residues in the CDR3. Germline CDR1 reads SEHNR; CDR2 reads FQNEAQ (reference sequence). Trimming left V 4 bases short and J 1 base short, with 7 bases between. The CDR3 nucleotides read TGTGCCAGCAGCTCCAGACAGAACACCGGGGAGCTGTTTTTT. It translates to CASSSRQNTGELFF.

V is TRBV4-3 and J is TRBJ2-7, with no clear D. The CDR3 runs to 13 residues. The V gene lost 4 bases and the J gene lost 6 bases, with 13 bases spanning the gap. Germline V CDR1 and CDR2: LGHNA, YSLEER. CDR3: CASSPTVLSEQYF. The CDR3, as DNA: TGCGCCAGCAGCCCGACCGTCTTGAGCGAGCAGTACTTC.